This TCR beta chain was sequenced during a study of cytomegalovirus exposure and HLA in healthy donors (dated by TCRdb to about 2017). Context from the whole study: According to a later analysis, the 120 or so validation repertoires were produced on the same platform as the 666 repertoires of the first cohort. To predict cytomegalovirus infection status, the study brought together high-throughput TCR immunosequencing, statistical association of individual TCRs with disease status, and machine learning. A separate validation cohort of roughly 130 different subjects was used in addition to the approximately 640-subject first cohort. The study was designed to test whether signatures of past pathogen exposure could be identified by cataloging public T cell receptors.

With respect to this clone: It lacks a known antigen. Base quality data are lacking; no much larger clone is found one base away.

The study at large found these results: In vitro tests confirmed that a few of the cytomegalovirus-associated TCR beta chains recognize cytomegalovirus antigens. Of the cluster scores, approximately 95% were above 0 in a later analysis, which found that TCRs clustered in the first cohort also tended to co-occur in the 110 or so validation repertoires. The authors suggested that the approach could potentially be extended to other disease states and immunological phenotypes. In the study, about 150 TCR beta chains were listed as associated with cytomegalovirus. In both the original and validation cohorts, the classifier was reported to diagnose cytomegalovirus status with high specificity and sensitivity. Across donors, most TCR sequences were observed very rarely, whereas some public TCRs were present in many individuals. A later analysis lacked HLA typing for the validation cohort, so it scored co-occurrence in that cohort across all 110 or so repertoires.

The library relied on the immunoSEQ multiplex PCR assay. As for the original processing: To diagnose cytomegalovirus status from the catalog of TCR beta chain sequences, a statistical classification framework was built. In its TCRdb copy, this immuneACCESS table keeps in-frame sequences only and misses some clones. Where compared with another copy, unresolved V genes explain less than half of these, and the others have no known cause. For V, J and clone size, that table is used; D and trimming come from the DNA. For this sample the table gives approximately 120,000 clones, of which just under 95% were detected only once. More than 0.9% of the sample belongs to the ten largest clones. Donors formed part of the validation cohort, which comprised over a hundred subjects and was distinct from the first cohort of 670 or so subjects. At the junction V is shortened by 3 bases and J by 7 bases, with 18 bases in between. Taken from the germline V gene, the CDR1 and CDR2 loops are MNHEY and SVGAGI. From the cysteine up to the phenylalanine, the CDR3 has a length of 16 residues. Of the read, only the CDR3 DNA is kept; its 48 bases are in frame from base 1.

This chain joins TRBV6-5 to TRBJ2-2, with a tentative D gene TRBD2 over 5 matching bases. Sequencing was carried out using PBMCs. The sequence was collected from a woman between 18 and 29 years old in good health and CMV-seronegative. In nucleotide form, the sequence is TGTGCCAGCAGTTATGGGCGGGCGGCTCTGGGCGGGGAGCTGTTTTTT. Its protein reads: CASSYGRAALGGELFF.